This T cell receptor (beta chain) is from a study of blood T cell repertoires in COVID-19. Overall study: Samples representing acute and convalescent COVID-19 were sourced from the United States, Italy and Spain. The cDNA or gDNA used as material had been derived from T cells, B-cell-depleted T cells, or PBMCs.

As to this clone: An end of the junction differs from the germline gene, which may be a read error.

In the original workflow: Amplification of reference gene primers provided the estimated nucleated cell counts. Sequencing used immunoSEQ multiplex PCR; TCRdb keeps in-frame clones, though not all of them. V and J calls and clone size are given by that table; D and trimming were obtained from the DNA. The sample yields 120,000 to 150,000 clones, about 81% seen once. The CDR3 has 17 residues. Germline V gives CDR1 SEHNR, CDR2 FQNEAQ (reference sequence). The sequence derives from a woman over 75 with acute or convalescent COVID-19. Sequenced material: peripheral blood. This chain uses TRBV7-9 with TRBJ1-6; D is possibly TRBD1 (5 bases). The CDR3 DNA sequence: TGTGCCAGCAGCTTAATGCAGCCCCGGGGGTATAGTTCACCCCTCCACTTT. Amino acids: CASSLMQPRGYSSPLHF.